These 27 T cell receptor beta chains originate from one sample sequenced in a study of identical twins' blood T cells. TCRdb reprocessed the 5' RACE reads with MiXCR, giving one entry per CDR3 protein. Among 300,000 to 400,000 distinct CDR3 sequences listed, roughly 27% were seen once. The sequencing input was PBMCs. Receptor source: a woman between 18 and 49 years old in good health.

There are many counts of this clonotype. The chain recombines TRBV2 with TRBJ1-5; D remains ambiguous. Germline V gene lookup returns CDR1 SNHLY and CDR2 FYNNEI. This CDR3 spans 11 amino acids. Deletions cut 5 bases from V and 4 bases from J, with 3 bases between. CDR3 amino acids: CASSLNQPQHF. CDR3 in DNA: TGTGCCAGCAGTCTTAATCAGCCCCAGCATTTT.

In its sample, this clonotype was seen a few times. The chain links TRBV29-1 to TRBJ1-2; weak D call: TRBD1 (6 bases). V was trimmed by 6 bases and J by 0 bases, leaving 14 bases between them. In germline, CDR1 is SQVTM, CDR2 ANQGSEA. The CDR3 spans 14 residues. In DNA, the CDR3 is TGCAGCGTGGAGGTGGGGGCTACTAACTATGGCTACACCTTC. Amino acids: CSVEVGATNYGYTF.

This clonotype was detected a few times. This chain uses TRBV20-1 with TRBJ2-1; D perhaps matches TRBD2 (5 bases). The CDR3 has 15 amino acids. Trimming stripped 0 bases from V and 5 bases from J, with 14 bases between. Per germline, CDR1 DFQATT and CDR2 SNEGSKA (reference sequence). CDR3: CSARDARLANNEQFF. As DNA, the CDR3 is TGCAGTGCTAGAGATGCCAGGCTAGCCAACAATGAGCAGTTCTTC.

In this sample, this clonotype turned up a few times. The junction departs from germline at one end; a sequencing error may be responsible. The chain joins TRBV5-1 to TRBJ1-1, with D perhaps matching TRBD1 (6 bases). This CDR3 is 13 amino acids long. The germline V gene has CDR1 SGHRS and CDR2 YFSETQ. DNA of the CDR3: TGTGCCAGCAGCCGAAATACAGGGACTGAAGCTTTCTTT. Protein sequence: CASSRNTGTEAFF. The whole variable domain, remainder taken from reference TRBV5-1 and TRBJ1-1, is KAGVTQTPRYLIKTRGQQVTLSCSPISGHRSVSWYQQTPGQGLQFLFEYFSETQRNKGNFPGRFSGRQFSNSRSEMNVSTLELGDSALYLCASSRNTGTEAFFGQGTRLTVV.

This clonotype was recorded a few times. V is TRBV10-3 and J is TRBJ1-1; D remains ambiguous. CDR3 length equals 13 residues. V was trimmed by 4 bases and J by 2 bases, leaving 8 bases between them. Germline-derived CDR1 and CDR2 are ENHRY and SYGVKD. The CDR3 region is CAISGQLNTEAFF. DNA of the CDR3: TGTGCCATCAGTGGACAACTAAACACTGAAGCTTTCTTT.

This clonotype came up a few times. For the CDR3, the DNA is TGTGCCTGGGGACTCGAAGACTGGGAGCTGTTTTTT. Translation: CAWGLEDWELFF. The chain employs TRBV30 and TRBJ2-2; TRBD2 might be the D (5 bases). Germline-derived CDR1 and CDR2 are GTSNPN and SVGIG (reference sequence). This CDR3 is built from 12 residues. V gave up 5 bases and J gave up 9 bases, with 13 bases separating them.

This clonotype came up a few times. The chain is built from TRBV20-1 and TRBJ2-5; D gene ambiguous. The CDR3 totals 12 residues. Germline V CDR1 and CDR2: DFQATT, SNEGSKA (reference sequence). V dropped 1 base and J dropped 7 bases, with 10 bases sitting between them. This CDR3 reads CSARAARATQYF. CDR3 sequence (DNA): TGCAGTGCTAGAGCAGCACGGGCGACCCAGTACTTC.

In its sample, this clonotype was seen many times. This chain's CDR3 is CSAAGPGIYIDEKLFF. The CDR3 bases are TGCAGTGCCGCGGGACCCGGGATATATATCGATGAAAAACTGTTTTTT. The V and J genes are TRBV20-1 and TRBJ1-4, with a tentative D call TRBD1 (5 bases). Germline CDR1 is DFQATT and CDR2 is SNEGSKA (reference sequence). The length of the CDR3 is 16 residues. V dropped 6 bases and J dropped 6 bases, with 23 bases sitting between them.

In this sample, this clonotype turned up a few times. Written as DNA, the CDR3 is TGTGCCAGCAGCCGAGGGGGCCTAGGCGGGAGAAACACCATATATTTT. It translates to CASSRGGLGGRNTIYF. V is TRBV3-1 and J is TRBJ1-3; 7 positions match TRBD1. V shed 4 bases and J 5 bases; nucleotides not matched to a gene: 11. Germline-derived CDR1 and CDR2 are LGHDT and YNNKEL (reference sequence). The CDR3 totals 16 residues.

This clonotype was picked up a small number of times. The chain combines TRBV3-1 with TRBJ2-7, with TRBD2 matching over 7 bases. The CDR3 has 14 residues. Germline V gene data show CDR1 as LGHDT and CDR2 as YNNKEL (reference sequence). The V segment lost 2 bases and the J segment 3 bases; nucleotides outside the gene matches: 4. CDR3 DNA: TGTGCCAGCAGCCAAAGGACTAGGGGCTACGAGCAGTACTTC. This encodes CASSQRTRGYEQYF.

The chain couples TRBV12-3 or TRBV12-4 to TRBJ2-4, with D tentatively TRBD2 (6 bases). V dropped 5 bases and J dropped 7 bases, with 18 bases sitting between them. This CDR3 has 15 residues. For the CDR3, the DNA is TGTGCCAGCAGTGAGGGGACTGTTATGTGGAACATTCAGTACTTC. Translation gives CASSEGTVMWNIQYF.

The V call is TRBV12-5, the J call TRBJ2-2; weak D call: TRBD1 (7 bases). The CDR3 spans 15 residues. V was cut by 7 bases and J by 7 bases, with 19 bases left in between. CDR1 LGHNT and CDR2 FRNRAP come from the germline V gene. The CDR3 DNA reads as TGTGCTAGTGCCCAATCGGAGGGGGCCATCGGGGAGCTGTTTTTT. Translating it yields CASAQSEGAIGELFF.

This clonotype has just a few counts. The chain links TRBV5-1 to TRBJ2-2; D is ambiguous. Trimming took 1 base from V and 1 from J, leaving 11 bases between them. From germline, CDR1 is SGHRS and CDR2 YFSETQ. This CDR3 contains 16 residues. The CDR3 spells CASSLRPTENTGELFF. The CDR3 bases are TGCGCCAGCAGCTTGCGCCCCACAGAGAACACCGGGGAGCTGTTTTTT.

This clonotype has a single count. This chain uses TRBV19 with TRBJ2-4, with unresolved D. CDR1 is LNHDA and CDR2 is SQIVND in the germline V gene (reference sequence). The CDR3 has 15 residues. V was cut by 6 bases and J by 0 bases, with 12 bases left in between. The CDR3, as DNA: TGTGCCAGTAGCCCCGTGGCACTAGCCAAAAACATTCAGTACTTC. Translation: CASSPVALAKNIQYF.

This clonotype came up once. The chain couples TRBV6-6 to TRBJ1-2; weak D call: TRBD1 (5 bases). The CDR3 length is 13 residues. Germline CDR1 reads MNHNY; CDR2 reads SVGAGI (reference sequence). The V gene lost 6 bases and the J gene lost 7 bases, with 15 bases spanning the gap. The CDR3 bases are TGTGCCAGCAGCTCAGGGTCCGATCGTGGCTACACCTTC. Its protein product is CASSSGSDRGYTF.

This clonotype was seen ten or more times. The chain couples TRBV29-1 to TRBJ1-4; D is ambiguous. The V and J ends lost 4 bases and 8 bases respectively, with 14 bases between them. The germline V gene encodes CDR1 SQVTM and CDR2 ANQGSEA. The CDR3 length is 13 residues. The CDR3 here is CSVAFYYSEKLFF. CDR3 nucleotide sequence: TGCAGCGTTGCGTTCTATTATAGCGAAAAACTGTTTTTT.

This clonotype was picked up many times. The rearrangement links TRBV12-3 or TRBV12-4 to TRBJ2-7; unclear D gene. V gave up 3 bases and J gave up 4 bases, with 10 bases separating them. This CDR3 has 13 amino acids. The CDR3 bases are TGTGCCAGCAGTTTTAGTGGACCGTACGAGCAGTACTTC. Its protein is CASSFSGPYEQYF.

This clonotype has a handful of counts. This chain's CDR3 is CASKMEGGELFF. CDR3 in DNA: TGCGCCAGCAAGATGGAAGGCGGGGAGCTGTTTTTT. The chain carries TRBV5-1 and TRBJ2-2, with D unresolved. Looked up from germline, CDR1 is SGHRS and CDR2 is YFSETQ. The CDR3 loop spans 12 amino acids. V was clipped by 6 bases and J by 7 bases, with 10 bases between them.

In this sample, this clonotype turned up a few times. V usage is TRBV6-2 or TRBV6-3 and J usage is TRBJ1-2, with D unclear. The ends were cut back, 3 bases at V and 4 bases at J, with 6 bases in the middle. The CDR3 contains 12 residues. Germline CDR1 and CDR2: MNHEY and SVGEGT. CDR3 sequence reads: CASSYEAYGYTF. In DNA, the CDR3 is TGTGCCAGCAGTTATGAGGCCTATGGCTACACCTTC.

The V call is TRBV20-1, the J call TRBJ2-3; 9 nucleotides line up with TRBD1. Germline CDR1 reads DFQATT; CDR2 reads SNEGSKA (reference sequence). This CDR3 spans 14 amino acids. The ends lost 5 bases at V and 5 bases at J; junction bases unmatched: 8. CDR3 DNA sequence: TGCAGTGCTCGGAGGGGGACAGGGCTAGATACGCAGTATTTT. Residues: CSARRGTGLDTQYF.

This clonotype was detected a few times. V gene TRBV7-9 combines with J gene TRBJ2-3, with D possibly TRBD1 on 5 matching bases. This CDR3 is 14 amino acids long. Germline CDR1 SEHNR, CDR2 FQNEAQ (reference sequence). The V gene lost 3 bases and the J gene lost 2 bases, with 9 bases spanning the gap. CDR3 loop: CASSFLTDTDTQYF. The CDR3 bases are TGTGCCAGCAGCTTCTTGACAGACACAGATACGCAGTATTTT.

This chain uses TRBV5-5 with TRBJ1-2; TRBD1 agrees at 7 bases. Germline CDR1 is SGHKS and CDR2 is YYEKEE (reference sequence). The CDR3 runs 14 residues. V shed 1 base and J 7 bases; nucleotides not matched to a gene: 7. CDR3 in amino acids: CASSLLTGSVGYTF. Here the CDR3 DNA reads TGTGCCAGCAGCTTGTTGACAGGGTCCGTTGGCTACACCTTC.

On this clonotype itself: This could be a read error, since a much larger clone is one nucleotide away. V gene TRBV20-1 combines with J gene TRBJ1-1; 7 nucleotides match TRBD1. Trimming cost V 0 bases and J 5 bases; bases outside gene matches: 18. Germline lookup yields CDR1 DFQATT and CDR2 SNEGSKA (reference sequence). This CDR3 has 18 amino acids. Here the CDR3 DNA reads TGCAGTGCTAGAGAGTCCCCCGGGACAGAGGGCTCTCGGACTGAAGCTTTCTTT. It is translated as CSARESPGTEGSRTEAFF.

CDR3 amino acids: CASSFRGQGSTGELFF. As DNA, the CDR3 is TGTGCCAGCAGCTTCAGAGGACAGGGAAGCACCGGGGAGCTGTTTTTT. The rearrangement links TRBV11-2 to TRBJ2-2, with TRBD1 matching over 8 bases. The V gene end was trimmed by 3 bases and the J gene end by 4 bases; junction bases not matched to a gene: 7. Germline CDR1 and CDR2: SGHAT and FQNNGV. This CDR3 region has 16 residues.

The rearrangement joins TRBV20-1 to TRBJ2-7; unclear D gene. The CDR3 length is 13 residues. Trimming shortened V by 5 bases and J by 3 bases, and 14 bases separated the two germline ends. Germline V gives CDR1 DFQATT, CDR2 SNEGSKA (reference sequence). In DNA form, the CDR3 reads TGCAGTGCTCCGAGGCGGCAAGACTACGAGCAGTACTTC. Its protein product is CSAPRRQDYEQYF.

This clonotype was counted only a few times. V and J are TRBV6-5 and TRBJ2-3, with a possible D match to TRBD1 (6 bases). CDR3 length: 15 amino acids. Germline values: CDR1 MNHEY, CDR2 SVGAGI. V lost 6 bases, J lost 4 bases, and 17 bases lay in between. CDR3 amino acids: CASSSQGPSPDTQYF. The CDR3 DNA follows: TGTGCCAGCAGCAGCCAGGGGCCCTCCCCAGATACGCAGTATTTT.

This chain connects TRBV18 to TRBJ2-4; a weak D match, TRBD1 (5 bases). Deletions cut 5 bases from V and 3 bases from J, with 11 bases between. Looked up from germline, CDR1 is KGHSH and CDR2 is LQKENI. CDR3 length: 14 residues. The CDR3 nucleotides read TGTGCCAGCTCATCATTAGACAGCAAAAACATTCAGTACTTC. This translates into CASSSLDSKNIQYF.